This is a list of T cell receptor beta chains from one sample in a study of CD8 T cells in Susac syndrome. TCRdb recomputed calls from the immunoSEQ multiplex PCR reads with MiXCR, one row per CDR3 protein. The sample holds 150,000 to 200,000 distinct CDR3 sequences; more than 95% are singletons and the top ten take about 0.13%. The sequenced sample was CD4+ T cells from PBMCs. The source is a human donor with Susac syndrome. The CDR3 runs from the conserved cysteine through the conserved F or W. Fields, in order: clone size, V gene, J gene, D gene, CDR3 DNA, CDR3 protein. A D gene is named only where the DNA matches it firmly. Some rows mark clone size as missing; the rest say once, few, many or name a class of expanded clone.

NA	TRBV3-1	TRBJ2-2	NA	TGTGCCAGCAGCCAACAGCAGAACACCGGGGAGCTGTTTTTT	CASSQQQNTGELFF
NA	TRBV15	TRBJ1-1	NA	TGTGCCACCAGCAGAGTTGAGGGTAAAGCTTTCTTT	CATSRVEGKAFF
few	TRBV28	TRBJ2-5	TRBD1	TGTGCCAGCAGTTTGGACAGGGTCTTGGAGACCCAGTACTTC	CASSLDRVLETQYF
NA	TRBV28	TRBJ2-7	TRBD1	TGTGCCAGCAGCCGTGGACAGGGGCACGAGCAGTACTTC	CASSRGQGHEQYF
once	TRBV30	TRBJ2-7	NA	TGTGCCTGGAGTGTACTCTTAACCTACGAGCAGTACTTC	CAWSVLLTYEQYF
NA	TRBV5-1	TRBJ1-2	NA	TGCGCCAGCAGCTTCATCGGGGATGGCTACACCTTC	CASSFIGDGYTF
NA	TRBV6-5	TRBJ2-7	TRBD2	TGTGCCAGCAGTTCAAGACTAGGGAGGGCCTACGCGCAGTACTTC	CASSSRLGRAYAQYF
NA	TRBV4-2	TRBJ2-5	NA	TGTGCCAGCAGCCAAGTGCGGTCTTCGGAGACCCAGTACTTC	CASSQVRSSETQYF
NA	TRBV25-1	TRBJ2-5	TRBD2	TGTGCCAGCTCATTAGCGGGGAAGGAGACCCAGTACTTC	CASSLAGKETQYF
NA	TRBV15	TRBJ2-2	TRBD2	TGTGCCACCAGCAGAGGACTAGCGGGGACCGGGGAGCTGTTTTTT	CATSRGLAGTGELFF
NA	TRBV4-1	TRBJ1-2	TRBD1	TGCGCCAGCAGCCAACCTGGGACAGGGAAAAGGAATGGCTACACCTTC	CASSQPGTGKRNGYTF
NA	TRBV2	TRBJ2-3	NA	TGTGCCAGCAGGAATCAGGGAGTCACAGATACGCAGTATTTT	CASRNQGVTDTQYF
NA	TRBV21-1	TRBJ2-2	NA	TGTGCCAGCAGAGGACAGGGCACCGGGGAGCTGTTTTTT	CASRGQGTGELFF
NA	TRBV30	TRBJ2-7	NA	TGTGCCTGGAGTCGGGTGGGCGGCGTATCCTACGAGCAGTACTTC	CAWSRVGGVSYEQYF
once	TRBV21-1	TRBJ2-1	NA	TGTGCCAGGCAACAGGGTATGGCCGATGAGCAGTTCTTC	CARQQGMADEQFF
NA	TRBV7-9	TRBJ1-5	NA	TGTGCCAGCAGCTCCTCGATCGGGCCCCAGCATTTT	CASSSSIGPQHF
once	TRBV15	TRBJ2-3	NA	TGTGCCACCAGCAGAGATAGGGTTACGCAGTATTTT	CATSRDRVTQYF
NA	TRBV2	TRBJ2-5	NA	TGTGCCAGCAGGTGGGGGGACCCCCAAGAGACCCAGTACTTC	CASRWGDPQETQYF
NA	TRBV20-1	TRBJ1-5	NA	TGCAGTGCCAGCGACAGCAATCAGCCCCAGCATTTT	CSASDSNQPQHF
NA	TRBV29-1	TRBJ1-1	NA	TGCAGCGCGGCGGATAGGAACACTGAAGCTTTCTTT	CSAADRNTEAFF
NA	TRBV6-2/TRBV6-3	TRBJ2-1	TRBD2	TGTGCCAGCAGGGGTATAGCGGGAGGGAGGGGTGAGCAGTTCTTC	CASRGIAGGRGEQFF
NA	TRBV23-1	TRBJ2-7	NA	TGCGCCAGCAGTCAATCTTGGGGGGAATGCGAGCAGTACTTC	CASSQSWGECEQYF
NA	TRBV3-1	TRBJ2-5	NA	TGTGCCAGCAGCCAGCAGGTAGCGGAGACCCAGTACTTC	CASSQQVAETQYF
NA	TRBV2	TRBJ1-4	NA	TGTGCCAGCAGTGAGGCAGGGTGGGAAAAACTGTTTTTT	CASSEAGWEKLFF
once	TRBV12-5	TRBJ2-1	NA	TGTGCTAGTGGTTTCGGAGAAGTGGGGGAAAGCGCTTACTCCTACAATGAGCAGTTCTTC	CASGFGEVGESAYSYNEQFF
NA	TRBV4-1	TRBJ1-1	NA	TGCGCCAGCAGCCAAGCCGGTCTAGCACTGTCTTTCTTT	CASSQAGLALSFF
NA	TRBV7-2	TRBJ2-7	NA	TGTGCCAGCGTCGATCGGTACGAGCAGTACTTC	CASVDRYEQYF
NA	TRBV29-1	TRBJ2-7	NA	TGCAGCGTCGACAGGGGAGGGGGGTACGAGCAGTACTTC	CSVDRGGGYEQYF
NA	TRBV11-2	TRBJ2-7	NA	TGTGCCAGTAAACTCGCGGGGACCTACGAGCAGTACTTC	CASKLAGTYEQYF
NA	TRBV29-1	TRBJ2-1	NA	TGCAGCGTTGAGGGAGGGGGTGAGCAGTTCTTC	CSVEGGGEQFF
NA	TRBV6-2/TRBV6-3	TRBJ2-7	NA	TGTGCCAGCAGTTATGGTCACGGGACGCAAGACGAGCAGTACTTC	CASSYGHGTQDEQYF
once	TRBV29-1	TRBJ2-5	TRBD2	TGCAGCGTTGAAGCGGGGGGGCCGGAGACCCAGTACTTC	CSVEAGGPETQYF
NA	TRBV6-5	TRBJ1-2	NA	TGTGCCAGCAGTCCACCGACAGGTGGAGGCGGCTACACCTTC	CASSPPTGGGGYTF
NA	TRBV7-2	TRBJ2-6	TRBD1	TGTGCCAGCAGGCCGACAGGGTCTGGGGCCAACGTCCTGACTTTC	CASRPTGSGANVLTF
once	TRBV2	TRBJ2-5	TRBD2	TGTGCCAGCAGTGGGACTAGCGGGCGTTTGAGAGAGACCCAGTACTTC	CASSGTSGRLRETQYF
NA	TRBV4-2	TRBJ2-5	NA	TGTGCCAGCAGCCAAGAGCCGAAGCGAGGGGAGACCCAGTACTTC	CASSQEPKRGETQYF
NA	TRBV10-3	TRBJ2-1	NA	TGTGCCATCGCGGGCGCAGGGTTGCGTGAGCAGTTCTTC	CAIAGAGLREQFF
NA	TRBV29-1	TRBJ1-1	NA	TGCAGCGTTTACCCCCCGGGGGACACTGAAGCTTTCTTT	CSVYPPGDTEAFF
NA	TRBV15	TRBJ2-2	NA	TGTGCCACCAGCAGAGATCTCGCGAACACCGGGGAGCTGTTTTTT	CATSRDLANTGELFF
NA	TRBV29-1	TRBJ2-3	TRBD2	TGCAGCGTTTCTAAACTAGCGGGGACCGGCACAGATACGCAGTATTTT	CSVSKLAGTGTDTQYF